These 23 T cell receptor beta chains share one sample of origin, sequenced in a study of T cell responses to AZD1222 COVID-19 vaccine. The table came from immunoSEQ multiplex PCR; TCRdb's copy has only in-frame clones and leaves some out. This repertoire shows roughly 190,000 clones, around nine tenths found once; its top ten account for 3.5% to 4%. Sample: peripheral blood, taken 28 days after the second dose of the MenACWY control vaccine. Receptors were obtained from an adult who received the MenACWY meningococcal vaccine as a control.

This clone turned up a few times. The gene calls are TRBV20-1 and TRBJ1-1; D is unclear. This CDR3 contains 10 residues. Germline V gives CDR1 DFQATT, CDR2 SNEGSKA (reference sequence). V lost 3 bases and J 12 bases, leaving 11 bases between the germline ends. This chain's CDR3 is CSARDRWPFF. For the CDR3, the DNA is TGCAGTGCTAGGGACCGGTGGCCTTTCTTT.

This chain joins TRBV6-5 and TRBJ2-1; D may be TRBD1 or TRBD2 (5 bases each). Trimming removed 6 bases at V and 0 bases at J, with 12 bases between. From germline, CDR1 is MNHEY and CDR2 SVGAGI. The CDR3 is made up of 15 amino acids. This CDR3 is CASREGLSSYNEQFF. DNA for the CDR3: TGTGCCAGCAGAGAGGGGCTAAGCTCCTACAATGAGCAGTTCTTC.

The CDR3 sequence is CASSSEGTGAYNEQFF. The CDR3 bases are TGCGCCAGCAGCTCCGAGGGGACAGGGGCCTACAATGAGCAGTTCTTC. The chain couples TRBV5-1 to TRBJ2-1, with TRBD1 matching 10 bases. This CDR3 has 16 residues. The germline CDR1 and CDR2 sequences are SGHRS and YFSETQ. Trimming at V came to 3 bases and at J to 2 bases, leaving 5 bases not matched to a gene.

CDR3 amino acids: CASSTSGGTGELFF. Here the CDR3 DNA reads TGTGCCAGTAGTACTTCAGGGGGGACCGGGGAGCTGTTTTTT. The genes are TRBV19 and TRBJ2-2; tentative D call: TRBD1 (7 bases). Per the germline V gene, CDR1 is LNHDA and CDR2 is SQIVND (reference sequence). The CDR3 totals 14 residues. V gave up 4 bases and J gave up 5 bases, with 11 bases separating them.

This chain connects TRBV5-1 to TRBJ1-2, with D possibly TRBD1 on 5 matching bases. CDR3 length equals 16 residues. CDR1 SGHRS and CDR2 YFSETQ come from the germline V gene. Trimming cost V 6 bases and J 7 bases, with 25 bases left between them. The CDR3 region has the DNA TGCGCCAGCACCCGCGGCGGCAGGGCGATAACGGGTGGCTACACCTTC. Its protein is CASTRGGRAITGGYTF.

The V call is TRBV19, the J call TRBJ1-1; D perhaps matches TRBD1 (6 bases). The CDR3 is 11 amino acids. The germline V gene has CDR1 LNHDA and CDR2 SQIVND (reference sequence). The germline V and J ends were trimmed by 7 bases and 10 bases, with 13 bases remaining between them. CDR3 sequence (DNA): TGTGCCAGTATGGAGGGGGAGAGAGCTTTCTTT. Protein sequence: CASMEGERAFF. Using reference TRBV19 and TRBJ1-1 for the parts outside the CDR3, the full variable domain is DGGITQSPKYLFRKEGQNVTLSCEQNLNHDAMYWYRQDPGQGLRLIYYSQIVNDFQKGDIAEGYSVSREKKESFPLTVTSAQKNPTAFYLCASMEGERAFFGQGTRLTVV.

The genes are TRBV19 and TRBJ2-5, with 7 bases lining up with TRBD1. Germline CDR1 is LNHDA and CDR2 is SQIVND (reference sequence). The V gene end was trimmed by 5 bases and the J gene end by 0 bases; junction bases not matched to a gene: 15. The CDR3 runs to 18 residues. CDR3 sequence: CASSAHPTGVPYQETQYF. CDR3 sequence (DNA): TGTGCCAGTAGTGCACACCCTACAGGGGTACCCTACCAAGAGACCCAGTACTTC.

The chain couples TRBV28 to TRBJ2-5, with D perhaps TRBD1 or TRBD2 (5 bases each). V lost 1 base and J 1 base, leaving 7 bases between the germline ends. CDR1 MDHEN and CDR2 SYDVKM come from the germline V gene. The length of the CDR3 is 14 residues. As DNA, the CDR3 is TGTGCCAGCAGTTTATTCGGGACCCAAGAGACCCAGTACTTC. It codes for CASSLFGTQETQYF.

This clone was seen more than once but under ten times. V usage is TRBV6-5 and J usage is TRBJ1-4, with D possibly being TRBD1 (5 bases). Germline V gene lookup returns CDR1 MNHEY and CDR2 SVGAGI. The CDR3 runs to 14 residues. V lost 11 bases, J lost 1 base, and 14 bases lay in between. The CDR3 loop reads CAGSKGLTNEKLFF. The CDR3 DNA is TGTGCCGGATCCAAGGGGTTAACTAATGAAAAACTGTTTTTT.

The chain has TRBV18 and TRBJ2-1; 10 positions match TRBD2. The length of the CDR3 is 14 residues. V shed 6 bases and J 9 bases; nucleotides not matched to a gene: 8. The germline CDR1 and CDR2 sequences are KGHSH and LQKENI. The CDR3 reads CASSSGRFDGEQFF. CDR3 DNA: TGTGCCAGCTCTAGCGGGAGGTTTGACGGTGAGCAGTTCTTC.

This clone has more than one count but fewer than ten. The V and J genes are TRBV19 and TRBJ1-5; D not certain. V was shortened by 1 base and J by 4 bases, with 11 bases between the two germline ends. This CDR3 has 15 amino acids. CDR1 is LNHDA and CDR2 is SQIVND in the germline V gene (reference sequence). The CDR3 DNA follows: TGTGCCAGTAGTATAGTGCCGGTTTTGAATCAGCCCCAGCATTTT. This gives the protein CASSIVPVLNQPQHF.

J is TRBJ2-1 and V is TRBV19, with 8 bases lining up with TRBD1. In germline, CDR1 is LNHDA, CDR2 SQIVND (reference sequence). This CDR3 spans 15 amino acids. V shed 5 bases and J 2 bases; nucleotides not matched to a gene: 5. CDR3 sequence: CASSPRQGPYNEQFF. In DNA, the CDR3 is TGTGCCAGTAGTCCACGACAGGGGCCCTACAATGAGCAGTTCTTC.

The chain combines TRBV5-1 with TRBJ2-7; weak D call: TRBD1 (6 bases). Trimming cost V 0 bases and J 5 bases, with 12 bases left between them. Germline CDR1 SGHRS, CDR2 YFSETQ. This CDR3 spans 14 amino acids. The CDR3 loop reads CASSLGAGAHEQYF. The CDR3 DNA reads TGCGCCAGCAGCTTGGGGGCAGGGGCGCACGAGCAGTACTTC.

The V and J genes are TRBV7-9 and TRBJ2-5, with no clear D. Germline lookup yields CDR1 SEHNR and CDR2 FQNEAQ (reference sequence). The CDR3 spans 14 residues. With 2 bases removed from V and 4 bases from J, the gap between germline ends came to 11 bases. CDR3 loop: CASSLPQLAETQYF. CDR3 coding DNA: TGTGCCAGCAGCTTACCCCAGTTAGCAGAGACCCAGTACTTC.

The chain is built from TRBV7-3 and TRBJ1-2; D unresolved. Per germline, CDR1 SGHTA and CDR2 FQGTGA. This CDR3 is 14 amino acids long. Trimming left V 0 bases short and J 7 bases short, with 12 bases between. CDR3 nucleotide sequence: TGTGCCAGCAGCTTAACGTCAGACCCCCTTGGCTACACCTTC. Its translation: CASSLTSDPLGYTF.

The chain couples TRBV5-8 to TRBJ2-6; perhaps D is TRBD1 or TRBD2 (5 bases each). The CDR3 spans 16 residues. The V end lost 2 bases, the J end lost 0 bases, and 9 bases lay between the germline ends. Germline values: CDR1 SGHTS, CDR2 YDEGEE. CDR3 coding DNA: TGTGCCAGCAGCTTAGCAGGGAGCTCTGGGGCCAACGTCCTGACTTTC. Translating gives CASSLAGSSGANVLTF.

The J gene is TRBJ1-5, the V gene TRBV19; 11 bases match TRBD1. CDR1 and CDR2 (germline): LNHDA, SQIVND (reference sequence). The V and J ends lost 7 bases and 0 bases, in that order; junction bases with no gene match: 8. The length of the CDR3 is 17 residues. CDR3 coding DNA: TGTGCCAGTACGCCGGGACAGGGGGTTTTTAGCAATCAGCCCCAGCATTTT. Its translation: CASTPGQGVFSNQPQHF.

This clone was detected only once. The V call is TRBV6-5, the J call TRBJ1-2; D not certain. This CDR3 contains 15 residues. Germline V gene data show CDR1 as MNHEY and CDR2 as SVGAGI. Trimming removed 4 bases at V and 4 bases at J, with 16 bases between. The CDR3 DNA is TGTGCCAGCAGTTCAGGCGGACCCAAAGCCTATGGCTACACCTTC. Encoded protein: CASSSGGPKAYGYTF.

The rearrangement joins TRBV29-1 to TRBJ2-2; tentatively, D is TRBD1 (5 bases). Deletions cut 1 base from V and 4 bases from J, with 10 bases between. The CDR3 sequence is 14 residues long. Looked up from germline, CDR1 is SQVTM and CDR2 is ANQGSEA. The CDR3 loop is CSVEGQGATGELFF. In DNA, the CDR3 is TGCAGCGTTGAAGGGCAGGGTGCCACCGGGGAGCTGTTTTTT.

V usage is TRBV4-1 and J usage is TRBJ2-2; TRBD1 is a possible D gene (5 bases). The V gene's germline CDR1 is MGHRA and CDR2 YSYEKL. Trimming left V 3 bases short and J 5 bases short, with 10 bases between. The CDR3 is 14 residues long. This CDR3 reads CASSQTRVTGELFF. CDR3 DNA sequence: TGCGCCAGCAGCCAGACCAGGGTGACCGGGGAGCTGTTTTTT.

The rearrangement uses TRBV18 and TRBJ1-2, with a possible D match to TRBD1 (5 bases). Germline assignment: CDR1 KGHSH and CDR2 LQKENI. V gave up 3 bases and J gave up 1 base, with 21 bases separating them. The CDR3 covers 18 residues. CDR3 nucleotides: TGTGCCAGCTCACCTCCCATAGCCAGTTCAGGGAATAACTATGGCTACACCTTC. It yields the protein CASSPPIASSGNNYGYTF. The full variable domain, with the rest looked up from reference TRBV18 and TRBJ1-2, is NAGVMQNPRHLVRRRGQEARLRCSPMKGHSHVYWYRQLPEEGLKFMVYLQKENIIDESGMPKERFSAEFPKEGPSILRIQQVVRGDSAAYFCASSPPIASSGNNYGYTFGSGTRLTVV.

V usage is TRBV15 and J usage is TRBJ1-1; maybe TRBD1 (5 bases). Germline CDR1 reads LNHNV; CDR2 reads YYDKDF (reference sequence). V dropped 0 bases and J dropped 11 bases, with 13 bases sitting between them. The CDR3 runs 13 residues. The CDR3 DNA follows: TGTGCCACCAGCAGAGATATCGGGGGACTCGCTTTCTTT. Translating gives CATSRDIGGLAFF.

This clone was found once. The chain employs TRBV7-3 and TRBJ2-1; D gene uncertain. The germline V gene encodes CDR1 SGHTA and CDR2 FQGTGA. Between the trimmed V and J ends, which lost 0 bases and 7 bases, there was a span of 13 bases. CDR3 size: 15 residues. The CDR3 nucleotides read TGTGCCAGCAGCTTAACGGGCGCCTCAGCTAATGAGCAGTTCTTC. This sequence encodes CASSLTGASANEQFF.